This is a list of T cell receptor beta chains from one sample in a study of cytomegalovirus exposure and HLA in healthy donors. Data came from immunoSEQ multiplex PCR; TCRdb stores just in-frame clones and leaves some out. The sample includes roughly 160,000 clones, 80% to 90% of them seen just once. Input material: PBMCs. The receptor set was obtained from a man between 18 and 35 years old in good health and CMV-seropositive. The CDR3 runs from the conserved cysteine through the conserved F or W. D genes are given only for firm matches. A clone size is listed for some rows: how often the clone was seen (once, few, many), or a class if it is expanded.

j_call v_call d_call clone_size cdr3_nt cdr3_aa
TRBJ1-1 TRBV5-6 TRBD1 NA TGTGCCAGCAGCTTGCCGGGACAGGGGAACACTGAAGCTTTCTTT CASSLPGQGNTEAFF
TRBJ1-5 TRBV6-6 NA few TGTGCCAGCAGTTACGGGGGGGCTGGTCAGCCCCAGCATTTT CASSYGGAGQPQHF
TRBJ1-1 TRBV27 TRBD1 NA TGTGGGGACAGGGGGCTCGCTGAAGCTTTCTTT CGDRGLAEAFF
TRBJ2-2 TRBV7-8 TRBD2 NA TGTGCCAGCAGCCCCTCGAGGTTAGCGGGGGGCCATAACACCGGGGAGCTGTTTTTT CASSPSRLAGGHNTGELFF
TRBJ2-7 TRBV7-2 TRBD1 NA TGTGCCAGCAGCCCAGGAAGGAAGGGGGCGAATTTCGAGCAGTACTTC CASSPGRKGANFEQYF
TRBJ2-1 TRBV7-7 TRBD2 NA TGTGCCAGCAGCCAGAGACTAGCGGGGGGGTTCGGCAATGAGCAGTTCTTC CASSQRLAGGFGNEQFF
TRBJ2-7 TRBV7-2 NA NA TGTGCCAGCAGCTTAGGACCGGGCCGAGCTGGGGCCGATGAGCAGTACTTC CASSLGPGRAGADEQYF
TRBJ2-3 TRBV19 NA NA TGTGCCAGTAGATCTCAGGGTGATACAGATACGCAGTATTTT CASRSQGDTDTQYF
TRBJ2-4 TRBV30 NA NA TGTGCCTGGAATTGGGGCAGGGGAAAAAACATTCAGTACTTC CAWNWGRGKNIQYF
TRBJ2-2 TRBV6-5 NA NA TGTGCCAGCAGTTACACAGCGAACACCGGGGAGCTGTTTTTT CASSYTANTGELFF
TRBJ2-2 TRBV5-1 TRBD1 NA TGCGCCAGCAGCCCGCGTGGGGGACAGGGGTTTTACACCGGGGAGCTGTTTTTT CASSPRGGQGFYTGELFF
TRBJ1-1 TRBV29-1 TRBD1 NA TGCAGCGCGGGGACAGGGGGCTATGGCACTGAAGCTTTCTTT CSAGTGGYGTEAFF
TRBJ1-6 TRBV6-5 NA NA TGTGCCAGCAGTGAGACAGGAGAACATTCACCCCTCCACTTT CASSETGEHSPLHF
TRBJ1-5 TRBV6-5 NA NA TGTGCCAGCAGTGCCGGGAAGAATCAGCCCCAGCATTTT CASSAGKNQPQHF
TRBJ2-3 TRBV18 NA NA TGTGCCAGCTTCGCGGACGAAGGACAAAAAGCGCAGTATTTT CASFADEGQKAQYF
TRBJ2-3 TRBV10-2 NA once TGCGCCAGCACCGGGATTAGCACAGATACGCAGTATTTT CASTGISTDTQYF
TRBJ2-1 TRBV5-6 TRBD2 NA TGTGCCAGCAGCCCGGGGACTAGCGGGGGCAATGAGCAGTTCTTC CASSPGTSGGNEQFF
TRBJ2-3 TRBV5-1 TRBD1 NA TGCGCCAGCAGACAACCGGACAGGGGGACAGATACGCAGTATTTT CASRQPDRGTDTQYF
TRBJ2-3 TRBV5-1 TRBD1 once TGCGCCAGCAGCTCCGGGACAGGGGACACTAGCACAGATACGCAGTATTTT CASSSGTGDTSTDTQYF
TRBJ2-1 TRBV5-1 NA NA TGCGCCAGCAGCCCGGCCGGGACAAACAATGAGCAGTTCTTC CASSPAGTNNEQFF
TRBJ2-5 TRBV7-9 NA NA TGTGCCAGCAGCCTCGATCCCCCGGACTTC CASSLDPPDF
TRBJ2-2 TRBV10-2 TRBD2 NA TGCGCCAGCAGAGGTCGCGGCGGGGGGGCCCACGGGGAGCTGTTTTTT CASRGRGGGAHGELFF
TRBJ2-2 TRBV2 TRBD2 NA TGTGCCAGCAGTATATATAGCGGGGGAGGCACCGGGGAGCTGTTTTTT CASSIYSGGGTGELFF
TRBJ1-2 TRBV30 NA NA TGTGCACAGGGCGCCGGTGGCTACACCTTC CAQGAGGYTF
TRBJ1-1 TRBV7-9 TRBD1 NA TGTGCCAGCAGCCAGCAGGGGGCGGTTGAAGCTTTCTTT CASSQQGAVEAFF
TRBJ1-3 TRBV5-1 NA NA TGCGCCAGCAGCCTGGAGGGGGGAAACACCATATATTTT CASSLEGGNTIYF
TRBJ2-1 TRBV5-1 NA NA TGCGCCAGCAGCCTGAGGAAGGAATACAATGAGCAGTTCTTC CASSLRKEYNEQFF
TRBJ1-4 TRBV7-9 NA NA TGTGCCACCGAGGGGGGGGGCGATGGGGAAAAACTGTTTTTT CATEGGGDGEKLFF
TRBJ1-5 TRBV6-5 NA NA TGTGCCAGCAGTTACTCAAAGGGAGGAAATCAGCCCCAGCATTTT CASSYSKGGNQPQHF
TRBJ2-7 TRBV5-4 TRBD1 once TGTGCCAGCAGCTTGGGACAGGGACCCTACGAGCAGTACTTC CASSLGQGPYEQYF
TRBJ1-4 TRBV18 TRBD1 NA TGTGCCAGCTCCCGGACAGGGGGGGATGAAAAACTGTTTTTT CASSRTGGDEKLFF
TRBJ2-5 TRBV5-4 NA once TGTGCCAGCAGCTCCGGCCCAGGTGAAGAGACCCAGTACTTC CASSSGPGEETQYF
TRBJ2-2 TRBV5-1 NA NA TGCGCCAGCAGCTTGGGACAGGGAGGAGGGGAGCTGTTTTTT CASSLGQGGGELFF
TRBJ1-1 TRBV5-1 TRBD1 NA TGCGCCAGCAGCCCCGGGACAGGGTGGCCTGAAGCTTTCTTT CASSPGTGWPEAFF
TRBJ2-1 TRBV5-1 NA NA TGCGCCAGTTTTCAATTTTCCTACAATGAGCAGTTCTTC CASFQFSYNEQFF
TRBJ2-7 TRBV18 TRBD1 few TGTGCCAGCTCACCAACGGGACAGGGATCTTTACCGCAGTACTTC CASSPTGQGSLPQYF
TRBJ1-6 TRBV5-4 NA NA TGTGCCAGCAGCCACAGGAATTCACCCCTCCACTTT CASSHRNSPLHF
TRBJ1-6 TRBV7-9 TRBD1 few TGTGCCAGCAGCTCACAGGGGGGAAATTCACCCCTCCACTTT CASSSQGGNSPLHF
TRBJ1-1 TRBV4-1 NA once TGCGCCAGCAGCCCAGGGGTAACTGAAGCTTTCTTT CASSPGVTEAFF
TRBJ2-3 TRBV7-8 TRBD2 NA TGTGCCAGCAGCTTCGGGGGGATCAGCACAGATACGCAGTATTTT CASSFGGISTDTQYF
TRBJ2-3 TRBV9 NA NA TGTGCCAGCAGCGCCCCGAGATCCTTCACAGATACGCAGTATTTT CASSAPRSFTDTQYF
TRBJ2-1 TRBV5-1 TRBD2 NA TGCGCCAGCAGCTTGTTTCCTAGCGGGGGGTATGAGCAGTTCTTC CASSLFPSGGYEQFF
TRBJ1-1 TRBV10-3 NA few TGTGCCATCAGTGAGTCCGCAAGGGACAAGAACACTGAAGCTTTCTTT CAISESARDKNTEAFF
TRBJ2-1 TRBV19 NA NA TGTGCCAGTAGACAGGGTGCCAGGGCGAATGAGCAGTTCTTC CASRQGARANEQFF
TRBJ1-3 TRBV4-3 NA NA TGCGCCAGCAGCCGAGAACAGGGAAACACCATATATTTT CASSREQGNTIYF
TRBJ1-1 TRBV18 NA NA TGTGCCAGCTCATCACCCTCTCGACAGACCACTGAAGCTTTCTTT CASSSPSRQTTEAFF
TRBJ1-1 TRBV7-9 NA NA TGTGCCAGCAGCATATCGACAGGCCACGCTTTCTTT CASSISTGHAFF
TRBJ1-2 TRBV18 TRBD1 once TGTGCCAGCTCACCGACGACAGGGTTGGGTTATGGCTACACCTTC CASSPTTGLGYGYTF
TRBJ1-2 TRBV19 NA NA TGTGCCAGTAGTATCAGGGGATATGGCTACACCTTC CASSIRGYGYTF
TRBJ2-5 TRBV19 NA NA TGTGCCAGTAGTATAGGGCGGGCCATAGCCAAACGAGAAGAGACCCAGTACTTC CASSIGRAIAKREETQYF
TRBJ1-3 TRBV6-5 NA NA TGTGCCAGCAAAATGACAACCTCTGGAAACACCATATATTTT CASKMTTSGNTIYF